A selection of T cell receptor beta chains follows, all from one sample in a study of blood T cells in healthy people across ages. TCRdb re-analysed the 5' RACE reads in MiXCR, keeping a single row per CDR3 protein. Seen here are over 1,200,000 distinct CDR3 sequences, approximately 59% observed once, and the top ten hold more than 6%. Source material: blood. The receptors stem from a man aged 18 to 35 in good health. Both conserved end residues are part of each CDR3.

V gene	J gene	CDR3 length	CDR3 protein
TRBV11-2	TRBJ2-1	16	CASNPGGGKGGHEQFF
TRBV9	TRBJ2-1	18	CASSVVAGGPSSYNEQFF
TRBV5-1	TRBJ1-2	12	CASSADEYGHTF
TRBV4-2	TRBJ2-1	14	CASSHPGTLNEQFF
TRBV20-1	TRBJ1-2	12	CSASGTEHGYTF
TRBV6-2/TRBV6-3	TRBJ1-2	13	CASSDRVGYGYTF
TRBV6-5	TRBJ2-4	13	CASRSGLAAGQYF
TRBV7-2	TRBJ2-7	15	CASSLVTTSRDEQYF
TRBV7-2	TRBJ2-7	15	CASRLRQGASYEQYF
TRBV20-1	TRBJ2-7	11	CSARYYYEQYF
TRBV4-1	TRBJ2-7	12	CASSQGRGDRYF
TRBV30	TRBJ1-2	12	CAWSSENYGHTF
TRBV27	TRBJ2-1	16	CASSLTRGFGYNEQFF
TRBV20-1	TRBJ2-1	15	CSAPDPSGGTNEQFF
TRBV29-1	TRBJ1-1	12	CSVEGARGEAFF
TRBV29-1	TRBJ2-5	16	CSVGGVGGGLQETQYF
TRBV5-1	TRBJ2-7	15	CASSLDGGRTYEQYF
TRBV20-1	TRBJ2-2	15	CSARDHRANTGELFF
TRBV5-1	TRBJ1-4	14	CASSLTGPREKLFF
TRBV7-9	TRBJ2-7	17	CASSSRAQTGLGYEQYF